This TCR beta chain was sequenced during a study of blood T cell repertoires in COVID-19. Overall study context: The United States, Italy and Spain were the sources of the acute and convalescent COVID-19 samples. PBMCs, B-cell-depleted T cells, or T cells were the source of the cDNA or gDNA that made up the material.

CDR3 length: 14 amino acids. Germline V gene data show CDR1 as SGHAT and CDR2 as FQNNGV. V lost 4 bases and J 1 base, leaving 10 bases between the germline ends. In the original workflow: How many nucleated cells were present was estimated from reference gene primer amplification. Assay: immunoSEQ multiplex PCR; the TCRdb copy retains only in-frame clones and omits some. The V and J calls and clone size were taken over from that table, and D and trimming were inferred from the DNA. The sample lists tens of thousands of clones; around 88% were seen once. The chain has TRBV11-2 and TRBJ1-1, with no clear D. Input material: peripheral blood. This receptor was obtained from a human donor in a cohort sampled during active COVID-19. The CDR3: CASSSSTKNTEAFF. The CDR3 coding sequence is TGTGCCAGCAGCTCTTCGACAAAGAACACTGAAGCTTTCTTT.